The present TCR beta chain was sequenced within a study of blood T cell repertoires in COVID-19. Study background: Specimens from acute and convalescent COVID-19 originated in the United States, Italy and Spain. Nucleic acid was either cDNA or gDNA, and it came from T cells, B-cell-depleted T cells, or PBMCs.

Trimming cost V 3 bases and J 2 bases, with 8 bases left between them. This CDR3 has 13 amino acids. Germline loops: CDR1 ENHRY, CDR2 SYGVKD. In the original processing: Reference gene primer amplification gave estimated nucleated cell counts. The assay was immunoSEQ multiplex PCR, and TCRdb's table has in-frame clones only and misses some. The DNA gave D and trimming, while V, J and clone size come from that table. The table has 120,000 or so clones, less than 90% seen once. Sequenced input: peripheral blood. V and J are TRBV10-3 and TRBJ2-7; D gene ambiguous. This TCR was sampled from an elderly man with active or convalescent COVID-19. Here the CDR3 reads CAISDSRTYEQYF. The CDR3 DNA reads TGTGCCATCAGTGACTCGCGGACCTACGAGCAGTACTTC.